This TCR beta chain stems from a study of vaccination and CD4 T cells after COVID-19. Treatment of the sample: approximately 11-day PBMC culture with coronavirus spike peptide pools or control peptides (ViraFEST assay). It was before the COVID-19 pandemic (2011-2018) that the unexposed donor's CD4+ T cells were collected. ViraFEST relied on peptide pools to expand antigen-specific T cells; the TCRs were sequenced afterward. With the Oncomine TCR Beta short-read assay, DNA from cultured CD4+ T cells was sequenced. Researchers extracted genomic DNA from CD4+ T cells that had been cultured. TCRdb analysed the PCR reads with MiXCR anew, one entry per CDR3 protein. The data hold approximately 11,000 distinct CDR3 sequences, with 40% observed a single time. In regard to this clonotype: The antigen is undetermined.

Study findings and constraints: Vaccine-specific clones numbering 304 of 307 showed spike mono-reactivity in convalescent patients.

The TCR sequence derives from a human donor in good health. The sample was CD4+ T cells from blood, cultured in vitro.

CDR3: CASSETFYEQYF. The CDR3 DNA reads as TGTGCCAGCAGTGAGACCTTCTACGAGCAGTACTTC. This chain uses TRBV12-3 or TRBV12-4 with TRBJ2-7; D not resolved. The CDR3 is 12 residues long. Trimming left V 5 bases short and J 3 bases short, with 8 bases between.